This is a list of T cell receptor beta chains from one sample in a study of blood T cell repertoires in COVID-19. TCRdb's table, derived via immunoSEQ multiplex PCR, lists solely in-frame clones and lacks some. The sample lists more than 150,000 clones, over 75% occurring once. The sample comprised peripheral blood. These receptors came from a woman at least 80 years old with active or convalescent COVID-19. CDR3s include the opening cysteine and the closing phenylalanine or tryptophan. For some rows the clone size is stated as once, few or many, or as a class when expanded; others skip it.

.	TRBV19	CASTGLAGYNEQFF
.	TRBV13	CASSYRLVQGRNEKLFF
.	TRBV28	CASSPRPGQGAYQPQHF
.	TRBV27	CASSLRGTGAWYEQYF
.	TRBV6-1	CASSEAPTGNYGYTF
.	TRBV15	CATSRWDREETQYF
once	TRBV29-1	CRVNRDLGTEAFF
few	TRBV6-5	CASSQEPRASYGYTF
.	TRBV28	CASTGQVYGYTF
.	TRBV18	CASSRQDRGRYNEQFF
.	TRBV5-1	CASSLRAPNEKLFF
.	TRBV5-6	CASSLPDRAKRTQYF
.	TRBV5-6	CASSRGGSSVYF
.	TRBV24-1	CATSDPRQGNQPQHF
once	TRBV7-9	CASSRGRFGGWNEQFF
once	TRBV19	CASSTLVPSGEYTGELFF
.	TRBV5-1	CASSQNRGLGTEAFF
.	TRBV21-1	CASSKQNDRMDSPLHF
.	TRBV11-2	CASSHRVGGTGTQYF
few	TRBV9	CASSVGSGQGLANYGYTF
.	TRBV7-7	CASSLGSVQETQYF
few	TRBV7-9	CASSEEQYEQYF
once	TRBV4-1	CASSPRGRGAQSYGYTF
.	TRBV5-1	CASRFQGEITDTQYF
.	TRBV9	CASSSNTNSYNEQFF
many	TRBV18	CASSPRGLRGEKLFF
.	TRBV9	CASSVGASGVETQYF
many	TRBV19	CASSIGQYTEAFF
.	TRBV27	CASSFYSGGEAGYTF
few	TRBV6-5	CASSYQGYGYTF
once	TRBV28	CASSRRTSGGTDTQYF
.	TRBV19	CASRGGQDYGYTF
.	TRBV19	CASSIALGQGDTEAFF